The 28 T cell receptor beta chains below all came from one sample that was sequenced in a study of cytomegalovirus exposure and HLA in healthy donors. PCR was performed using 60 Vbeta and 13 Jbeta primers. The assay was immunoSEQ multiplex PCR, and TCRdb's table has in-frame clones only and misses some. The table shows some 140,000 clones, with around 80% occurring only once. The sequenced sample was PBMCs. The receptors originated from a man aged 30 to 45 in good health.

The chain links TRBV27 to TRBJ1-1; a weak D match, TRBD1 (5 bases). Germline CDR1 and CDR2: MNHEY and SMNVEV (reference sequence). The CDR3 extends over 14 amino acids. V shed 0 bases and J shed 1 base, with 6 bases lying between them. Here the CDR3 reads CASSLSGGNTEAFF. CDR3 coding DNA: TGTGCCAGCAGTTTATCGGGGGGGAACACTGAAGCTTTCTTT.

The chain employs TRBV27 and TRBJ2-2; possible D gene TRBD2, 5 bases. Trimming removed 6 bases at V and 9 bases at J, with 14 bases between. The CDR3 covers 13 residues. CDR1 and CDR2 (germline): MNHEY, SMNVEV (reference sequence). In DNA form, the CDR3 reads TGTGCCAGCAGACCTGAGGGAGTCAGGGAGCTGTTTTTT. This codes for CASRPEGVRELFF.

In the case of this clone: This CDR3 is also generated by other DNA sequences in the sample. The chain links TRBV6-5 to TRBJ2-7; 8 positions agree with TRBD2. The CDR3 is 13 residues long. Germline values: CDR1 MNHEY, CDR2 SVGAGI. The trim removed 5 bases at V and 3 bases at J, leaving 3 bases unmatched. CDR3 nucleotides: TGTGCCAGCAGTACCGGGACTAGCTACGAGCAGTACTTC. Translation gives CASSTGTSYEQYF.

This clone turned up a few times. CDR3 sequence: CASSQVVTITDTQYF. In nucleotides, the CDR3 is TGCGCCAGCAGCCAAGTCGTGACTATCACAGATACGCAGTATTTT. V and J are TRBV4-1 and TRBJ2-3; tentative D call: TRBD2 (5 bases). This CDR3 has 15 amino acids. Germline assignment: CDR1 MGHRA and CDR2 YSYEKL. The V end was cut by 1 base, the J end by 2 bases, with 10 bases between.

V is TRBV7-2 and J is TRBJ2-5, with TRBD1 matching over 10 bases. V was pared by 4 bases and J by 2 bases, with 7 bases of the junction left unmatched. This CDR3 contains 16 residues. Germline V lookup: CDR1 SGHTA, CDR2 FQGNSA. The CDR3 spells CASSSSPGQGQETQYF. The CDR3 region has the DNA TGTGCCAGCAGCTCCTCCCCGGGACAGGGGCAAGAGACCCAGTACTTC.

CDR3 loop: CASSPGGTYGYTF. In DNA form, the CDR3 reads TGTGCCAGCAGCCCAGGGGGTACCTATGGCTACACCTTC. V gene TRBV5-6 combines with J gene TRBJ1-2; 7 bases are a match to TRBD1. Germline V gene sequence: CDR1 SGHDT, CDR2 YYEEEE. CDR3 length: 13 residues. V gave up 4 bases and J gave up 4 bases; unmatched junction bases: 4.

This clone showed up just a few times. The DNA for the CDR3 is TGTGCCAGCAGTTTAGGTTTGGGCAGACACTACGAGCAGTACTTC. It codes for CASSLGLGRHYEQYF. V gene TRBV28 combines with J gene TRBJ2-7; unclear D gene. V was clipped by 2 bases and J by 3 bases, with 14 bases between them. This CDR3 region has 15 residues. Germline assignment: CDR1 MDHEN and CDR2 SYDVKM.

The chain carries TRBV6-5 and TRBJ2-7; tentative D call: TRBD1 (6 bases). Per the germline V gene, CDR1 is MNHEY and CDR2 is SVGAGI. V lost 5 bases and J 4 bases, leaving 12 bases between the germline ends. The CDR3 spans 13 residues. DNA for the CDR3: TGTGCCAGCAGTCAAGGACAGTTATACGAGCAGTACTTC. Encoded protein: CASSQGQLYEQYF.

V is TRBV6-5 and J is TRBJ2-1; weak D call: TRBD2 (6 bases). Germline V gene sequence: CDR1 MNHEY, CDR2 SVGAGI. V was cut by 5 bases and J by 0 bases, with 11 bases left in between. The CDR3 extends over 15 amino acids. Written as DNA, the CDR3 is TGTGCCAGCAGTCTAGCGTCGATCTCCTACAATGAGCAGTTCTTC. Translation gives CASSLASISYNEQFF.

The chain links TRBV28 to TRBJ1-4; a weak D match, TRBD1 (6 bases). This CDR3 region has 15 residues. Looked up from germline, CDR1 is MDHEN and CDR2 is SYDVKM. Trimming stripped 5 bases from V and 3 bases from J, with 13 bases between. CDR3 nucleotides: TGTGCCAGCAGTCCCCCAGGGGCTTCTAATGAAAAACTGTTTTTT. Translating it yields CASSPPGASNEKLFF.

This clone was seen a few times. The V call is TRBV7-3, the J call TRBJ2-3; a weak D match, TRBD2 (5 bases). V was clipped by 2 bases and J by 0 bases, with 9 bases between them. There are 15 residues in the CDR3. The V gene's germline CDR1 is SGHTA and CDR2 FQGTGA. CDR3 coding DNA: TGTGCCAGCAGCTTATATGGCGGGAGCACAGATACGCAGTATTTT. It yields the protein CASSLYGGSTDTQYF.

This clone was counted only a few times. V usage is TRBV27 and J usage is TRBJ1-1; D is uncertain. V gave up 6 bases and J gave up 3 bases, with 20 bases separating them. Per the germline V gene, CDR1 is MNHEY and CDR2 is SMNVEV (reference sequence). This CDR3 has 16 residues. The CDR3 here is CASRTEVAALDTEAFF. CDR3 DNA sequence: TGTGCCAGCAGGACCGAGGTCGCCGCTTTGGACACTGAAGCTTTCTTT.

The J gene is TRBJ2-2, the V gene TRBV6-5; tentative D call: TRBD1 (6 bases). The CDR3 covers 16 residues. V lost 2 bases and J lost 5, with 15 bases in between. Germline lookup yields CDR1 MNHEY and CDR2 SVGAGI. CDR3 protein: CASSYGRGPGTGELFF. CDR3 nucleotides: TGTGCCAGCAGTTACGGCAGGGGACCGGGGACCGGGGAGCTGTTTTTT.

The chain is built from TRBV7-9 and TRBJ1-1; TRBD1 agrees at 9 bases. The CDR3 is 14 amino acids. V gave up 7 bases and J gave up 5 bases; unmatched junction bases: 8. CDR1 SEHNR and CDR2 FQNEAQ come from the germline V gene (reference sequence). The CDR3 sequence: CASNPRGQGTEAFF. DNA of the CDR3: TGTGCCAGCAACCCTCGGGGACAGGGAACTGAAGCTTTCTTT.

This clone was counted between two and nine times. The genes are TRBV18 and TRBJ1-4; TRBD1 agrees at 7 bases. In germline, CDR1 is KGHSH, CDR2 LQKENI. The V and J ends lost 8 bases and 6 bases, in that order; junction bases with no gene match: 9. This CDR3 spans 14 amino acids. As DNA, the CDR3 is TGTGCCAGCCGGAGGCAGGGGGGCGATGAAAAACTGTTTTTT. Amino acids: CASRRQGGDEKLFF.

The chain employs TRBV6-5 and TRBJ2-7; 7 bases align to TRBD2. The V and J ends lost 7 bases and 3 bases, in that order; junction bases with no gene match: 9. This CDR3 comprises 14 residues. Germline assignment: CDR1 MNHEY and CDR2 SVGAGI. This chain's CDR3 is CASTHGAGIYEQYF. The CDR3 DNA reads as TGTGCCAGCACTCACGGAGCGGGAATCTACGAGCAGTACTTC.

Here the CDR3 DNA reads TGTGCCAGCAGCTTCAGGGCGGCACCAGATGAAAAACTGTTTTTT. Its protein product is CASSFRAAPDEKLFF. This chain connects TRBV13 to TRBJ1-4; maybe TRBD1 (5 bases). This CDR3 has 15 amino acids. CDR1 and CDR2 (germline): PRHDT, FYEKMQ (reference sequence). Trimming took off 3 bases at V and 6 bases at J, with 14 bases between the two ends.

The CDR3, as DNA: TGTGCCCCCCCATGGGCCATAAATCAGCCCCAGCATTTT. Encoded protein: CAPPWAINQPQHF. V is TRBV10-3 and J is TRBJ1-5; D gene uncertain. Trimming took off 11 bases at V and 4 bases at J, with 15 bases between the two ends. This CDR3 spans 13 amino acids. Looked up from germline, CDR1 is ENHRY and CDR2 is SYGVKD.

This chain links TRBV4-1 with TRBJ2-7; 12 nucleotides match TRBD2. Trimming took 4 bases from V and 0 from J; bases not matched to a gene: 7. There are 17 residues in the CDR3. Germline CDR1 reads MGHRA; CDR2 reads YSYEKL. This chain's CDR3 is CASSPRTSGALSYEQYF. For the CDR3, the DNA is TGCGCCAGCAGCCCGAGGACTAGCGGGGCCCTCTCCTACGAGCAGTACTTC.

J is TRBJ2-5 and V is TRBV4-3; 13 bases are a match to TRBD2. Per germline, CDR1 LGHNA and CDR2 YSLEER. V trimming: 5 bases; J trimming: 3 bases; junction bases outside the gene matches: 3. This CDR3 has 15 amino acids. CDR3 in amino acids: CASSNGLAGEETQYF. CDR3 in DNA: TGCGCCAGCAGCAACGGACTAGCGGGAGAAGAGACCCAGTACTTC.

The chain uses TRBV30 and TRBJ1-5; D ambiguous. Trimming removed 2 bases at V and 5 bases at J, with 10 bases between. This CDR3 is 13 amino acids long. The germline V gene has CDR1 GTSNPN and CDR2 SVGIG (reference sequence). DNA for the CDR3: TGTGCCTGGAGTCCAGGATGGGATCAGCCCCAGCATTTT. It translates to CAWSPGWDQPQHF.

The chain uses TRBV25-1 and TRBJ2-3; D gene ambiguous. The CDR3 totals 15 residues. Looked up from germline, CDR1 is MGHDK and CDR2 is SYGVNS. Trimming left V 4 bases short and J 2 bases short, with 13 bases between. CDR3 amino acids: CASSAPQDLTDTQYF. The CDR3 DNA is TGTGCCAGCAGTGCCCCCCAGGATCTCACAGATACGCAGTATTTT.

This clone was seen once. The chain recombines TRBV21-1 with TRBJ2-7; the table's D call TRBD1 went unverified against the DNA. TRBV21-1 is a recognized pseudogene. CDR3 length equals 19 residues. The DNA of the CDR3 is TGTGCCAGCAACGGCCCCGGGACAGGGGGTGGCCTAGGACAATACGAGCAGTACTTC. Amino acids: CASNGPGTGGGLGQYEQYF.

V gene TRBV27 combines with J gene TRBJ1-1, with 7 bases lining up with TRBD1. The CDR3 has 13 residues. The germline V gene encodes CDR1 MNHEY and CDR2 SMNVEV (reference sequence). Trimming at V came to 3 bases and at J to 6 bases, leaving 4 bases not matched to a gene. The CDR3 loop reads CASSFGTEAEAFF. The CDR3 DNA reads as TGTGCCAGCAGTTTCGGGACAGAGGCTGAAGCTTTCTTT.

The chain recombines TRBV7-6 with TRBJ2-5; the D gene is possibly TRBD1 (6 bases). CDR3 length: 15 amino acids. Germline lookup yields CDR1 SGHVS and CDR2 FNYEAQ. The V end was cut by 1 base, the J end by 5 bases, with 14 bases between. The CDR3 region has the DNA TGTGCCAGCAGCTTAGAGGGGTGGGGGCGGGAGACCCAGTACTTC. Protein sequence: CASSLEGWGRETQYF.

V is TRBV5-1 and J is TRBJ1-2, with a tentative D call TRBD1 (6 bases). CDR3 length equals 15 residues. The germline CDR1 and CDR2 sequences are SGHRS and YFSETQ. V was clipped by 1 base and J by 2 bases, with 12 bases between them. As DNA, the CDR3 is TGCGCCAGCAGCTTGTCGGGCACAGGGAACTATGGCTACACCTTC. Amino acid sequence: CASSLSGTGNYGYTF.

This chain connects TRBV11-3 to TRBJ2-5; 14 positions match TRBD2. This CDR3 spans 17 amino acids. Per germline, CDR1 SGHNT and CDR2 YENEEA. After removal of 1 base from V and 5 bases from J, the junction contained 6 bases not matched to a gene. CDR3 residues: CASSLGGLAGAVETQYF. In DNA form, the CDR3 reads TGTGCCAGCAGCTTAGGGGGACTAGCGGGAGCAGTTGAGACCCAGTACTTC.

Points on this clone: Compared with germline, one end of the junction differs, possibly owing to a read error. V gene TRBV7-9 combines with J gene TRBJ2-7; 7 bases line up with TRBD2. The CDR3 runs to 13 residues. The germline V gene has CDR1 SEHNR and CDR2 FQNEAQ (reference sequence). The CDR3 DNA sequence: TGTTCCAGCAGCTTAGGGAGGGGAGACGAGCAGTACTTC. Encoded protein: CSSSLGRGDEQYF.